Shown below are 8 T cell receptor beta chains from a single sample sequenced in a study of blood T cells in healthy people across ages. Combining a sample-barcoded 5' primer with a J-beta primer mix, a second PCR ran for about 6 to 11 cycles. TCRdb re-called the 5' RACE reads with MiXCR, one entry per CDR3 protein. The sample carries about 730,000 distinct CDR3 sequences, roughly 45% recorded once. The source material was blood. The receptors were sampled from a woman in her fifties or sixties in good health.

The sample holds many counts of this clonotype. The chain joins TRBV6-1 to TRBJ1-2; D remains unclear. Trimming took 7 bases from V and 0 from J, leaving 6 bases between them. The CDR3 has 12 residues. Per germline, CDR1 MNHNS and CDR2 SASEGT. As DNA, the CDR3 is TGTGCCAGCAAGCAGACTAACTATGGCTACACCTTC. Translating it yields CASKQTNYGYTF.

This clonotype has a handful of counts. V and J are TRBV7-3 and TRBJ2-3; 7 bases fit TRBD1. The CDR3 is 15 residues long. CDR1 SGHTA and CDR2 FQGTGA come from the germline V gene. Trimming took 0 bases from V and 3 from J; bases not matched to a gene: 3. The CDR3 DNA reads as TGTGCCAGCAGCTTAACGGACAGGAAAACAGATACGCAGTATTTT. The encoded protein is CASSLTDRKTDTQYF. Supplemented by reference TRBV7-3 and TRBJ2-3, the full variable domain reads GAGVSQTPSNKVTEKGKYVELRCDPISGHTALYWYRQSLGQGPEFLIYFQGTGAADDSGLPNDRFFAVRPEGSVSTLKIQRTERGDSAVYLCASSLTDRKTDTQYFGPGTRLTVL.

Ten or more counts support this clonotype. The gene calls are TRBV12-3 or TRBV12-4 and TRBJ1-2; D is unclear. Trimming pared 2 bases from V and 4 bases from J, leaving 5 bases between. The CDR3 contains 12 residues. This chain's CDR3 is CASSLRTYGYTF. In DNA form, the CDR3 reads TGTGCCAGCAGTTTAAGGACCTATGGCTACACCTTC.

The chain employs TRBV25-1 and TRBJ1-6, with D tentatively TRBD1 (6 bases). CDR3 size: 19 residues. Trimming cost V 8 bases and J 0 bases, with 23 bases left between them. Germline CDR1 MGHDK, CDR2 SYGVNS. The CDR3 protein is CASVTFDRPPSSYNSPLHF. CDR3 DNA: TGTGCCAGCGTAACTTTTGACAGGCCTCCGAGCTCCTATAATTCACCCCTCCACTTT.

The chain links TRBV20-1 to TRBJ2-1; D uncertain. Trimming removed 2 bases at V and 0 bases at J, with 11 bases between. The CDR3 consists of 15 residues. Looked up from germline, CDR1 is DFQATT and CDR2 is SNEGSKA (reference sequence). In nucleotides, the CDR3 is TGCAGTGCTAGACTAATCAGAGGCTCCTACAATGAGCAGTTCTTC. This codes for CSARLIRGSYNEQFF.

This clonotype has just a few counts. The J gene is TRBJ1-5, the V gene TRBV19; maybe TRBD1 (6 bases). CDR3 length: 13 residues. Germline CDR1 is LNHDA and CDR2 is SQIVND (reference sequence). Trimming removed 7 bases from V and 1 base from J, with 8 bases in between. CDR3 in DNA: TGTGCCAGTAACAGGGACAGCAATCAGCCCCAGCATTTT. Encoded protein: CASNRDSNQPQHF.

This chain links TRBV29-1 with TRBJ2-1; D not certain. Germline V gene data show CDR1 as SQVTM and CDR2 as ANQGSEA. Trimming shortened V by 6 bases and J by 10 bases, and 10 bases separated the two germline ends. This CDR3 contains 10 residues. CDR3: CSVHMGEQFF. DNA of the CDR3: TGCAGCGTGCATATGGGAGAGCAGTTCTTC.

This clonotype has more than one count but fewer than ten. Possible read error: a much larger clone is one base away. V and J are TRBV7-9 and TRBJ2-5; D perhaps matches TRBD2 (6 bases). Germline V gives CDR1 SEHNR, CDR2 FQNEAQ (reference sequence). Trimming cost V 7 bases and J 11 bases, with 29 bases left between them. This CDR3 contains 16 residues. CDR3 in amino acids: CASIRASAIRVGEQYF. In DNA form, the CDR3 reads TGTGCCAGCATCCGGGCTAGCGCGATCCGAGTAGGGGAGCAGTACTTC.